This is a list of T cell receptor beta chains from one sample in a study of blood T cell repertoires in COVID-19. The repertoire was sequenced with immunoSEQ multiplex PCR; TCRdb's copy has only in-frame clones and lacks some. The sample lists more than 60,000 clones, around 87% seen once, with about 6.3% in the top ten. Sample: peripheral blood. These receptor sequences come from a man between 60 and 70 years old with acute or convalescent COVID-19. The CDR3 runs from the conserved cysteine through the conserved F or W. Each record gives: CDR3 length, J gene, V gene, clone size, D gene, CDR3 DNA, CDR3 protein. A D gene is named only where the DNA matches it firmly. Some rows have no size entry. The others give once, few or many, or a class for an expanded clone.

12,TRBJ1-3,TRBV5-1,NA,TRBD1,TGCGCCAGCAGCACATCATCGGGACAGGCGTATTTT,CASSTSSGQAYF
14,TRBJ2-2,TRBV5-4,NA,TRBD2,TGTGCCAGCAGCTTGATGGGGGGGACCGGGGAGCTGTTTTTT,CASSLMGGTGELFF
15,TRBJ1-3,TRBV5-1,NA,NA,TGCGCCAGCAGCGAAGGAGAACTTTCTGGAAACACCATATATTTT,CASSEGELSGNTIYF
16,TRBJ1-1,TRBV28,NA,TRBD1,TGTGCCAGCAGTTTAACAGGGACAGGGGGAAGCACTGAAGCTTTCTTT,CASSLTGTGGSTEAFF
18,TRBJ2-3,TRBV15,NA,TRBD1,TGTGCCACCAGCAGCATAGGGGGCTTGGGACCACGCACAGATACGCAGTATTTT,CATSSIGGLGPRTDTQYF
17,TRBJ2-5,TRBV27,once,NA,TGTGCCAGCAGTTTAAATTTCGGGGAAGGTGTAAACGAGACCCAGTACTTC,CASSLNFGEGVNETQYF
12,TRBJ1-6,TRBV18,once,NA,TGTGCCAGCTCACCCCCCGATTCACCCCTCCACTTT,CASSPPDSPLHF
18,TRBJ2-1,TRBV19,NA,NA,TGTGCCAGTAGTATGCGGCAAACTCCTAGAGGGCCTTACAATGAGCAGTTCTTC,CASSMRQTPRGPYNEQFF
13,TRBJ2-7,TRBV7-8,NA,NA,TGTGCCAGCAGCCCGGTGTTAGCTAGAGAGCAGTACTTC,CASSPVLAREQYF
15,TRBJ1-1,TRBV9,once,NA,TGTGCCAGCAGCGTAGTGGACAGTATGAACACTGAAGCTTTCTTT,CASSVVDSMNTEAFF
16,TRBJ2-2,TRBV6-6,NA,TRBD2,TGTGCCAGCAGTTCCCAAAGCGGGGTCGACACCGGGGAGCTGTTTTTT,CASSSQSGVDTGELFF
15,TRBJ2-5,TRBV5-1,NA,NA,TGCGCCAGCAGCTTGAACGCCGGGACAATGGGGACCCAGTACTTC,CASSLNAGTMGTQYF
13,TRBJ1-5,TRBV12-3/TRBV12-4,NA,NA,TGTGCCAGCAGTTTGGGCAGCCGGGAACCCCAGCATTTT,CASSLGSREPQHF
14,TRBJ2-2,TRBV7-9,NA,TRBD1,TGTGCCAGCAGCTGGACAGGGGCGACCGGGGAGCTGTTTTTT,CASSWTGATGELFF